A single T cell receptor (beta chain) is shown here with its context. The antigen is not known. Germline V lookup: CDR1 LGHNT, CDR2 FRNRAP. This CDR3 region has 13 residues. This record belongs to a study of T cells expressing NK-cell markers. Whole-study findings and limits: Roughly 6 donors showed dominant NKG2C+ clonotypes comprising roughly 1.0-7.5% of their CD8+ T cells.

The authors made TCR beta cDNA libraries by 5'RACE template switching. This switching added a universal primer site and UMIs. TCRdb reprocessed the 5' RACE reads; each CDR3 protein has one entry and no DNA is given. The data include over 150,000 distinct CDR3 sequences; the top ten clones carry 20% to 25%. The gene calls are TRBV12-5 and TRBJ2-2. The receptor's source is a man aged 18-70 years in good health. The sequenced material came from blood T cells: a sorted CD56 or NKG2C T cell subset, CD4+ or CD8+ T cells, or bulk PBMC T cells (not recorded which). The chain's CDR3 is CASGWSVTGELFF. The full variable domain, completed using reference TRBV12-5 and TRBJ2-2, is DARVTQTPRHKVTEMGQEVTMRCQPILGHNTVFWYRQTMMQGLELLAYFRNRAPLDDSGMPKDRFSAEMPDATLATLKIQPSEPRDSAVYFCASGWSVTGELFFGEGSRLTVL.